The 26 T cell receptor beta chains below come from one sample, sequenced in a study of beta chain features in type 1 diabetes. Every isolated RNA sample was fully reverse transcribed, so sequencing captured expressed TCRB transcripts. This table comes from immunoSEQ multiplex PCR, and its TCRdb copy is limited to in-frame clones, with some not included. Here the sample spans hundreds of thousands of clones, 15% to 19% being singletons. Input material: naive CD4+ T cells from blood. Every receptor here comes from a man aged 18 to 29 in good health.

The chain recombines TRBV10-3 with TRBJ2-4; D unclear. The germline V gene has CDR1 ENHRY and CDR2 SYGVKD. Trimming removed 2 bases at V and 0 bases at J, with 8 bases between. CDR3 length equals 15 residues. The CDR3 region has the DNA TGTGCCATCAGTGAGAGGTCCATAGCCAAAAACATTCAGTACTTC. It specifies CAISERSIAKNIQYF.

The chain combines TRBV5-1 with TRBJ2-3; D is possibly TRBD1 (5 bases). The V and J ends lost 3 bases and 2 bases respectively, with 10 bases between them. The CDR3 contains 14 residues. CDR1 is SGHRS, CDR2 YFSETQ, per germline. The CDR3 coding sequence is TGCGCCAGCAGCTCCATGACAGACACAGATACGCAGTATTTT. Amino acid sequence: CASSSMTDTDTQYF.

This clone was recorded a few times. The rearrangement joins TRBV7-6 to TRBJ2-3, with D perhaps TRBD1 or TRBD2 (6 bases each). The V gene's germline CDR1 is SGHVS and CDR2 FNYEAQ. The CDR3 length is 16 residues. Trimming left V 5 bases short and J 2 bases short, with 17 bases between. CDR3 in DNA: TGTGCCAGCAGCCCCCGGAGGAGGGGGGCCACAGATACGCAGTATTTT. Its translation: CASSPRRRGATDTQYF.

As DNA, the CDR3 is TGTGCCAGCTCACACGGACAGGCTTCAGGTGATGGCTACACCTTC. Protein product: CASSHGQASGDGYTF. The chain couples TRBV18 to TRBJ1-2; TRBD1 matches 7 bases. Germline lookup yields CDR1 KGHSH and CDR2 LQKENI. V was clipped by 4 bases and J by 6 bases; unmatched bases: 11. This CDR3 spans 15 amino acids.

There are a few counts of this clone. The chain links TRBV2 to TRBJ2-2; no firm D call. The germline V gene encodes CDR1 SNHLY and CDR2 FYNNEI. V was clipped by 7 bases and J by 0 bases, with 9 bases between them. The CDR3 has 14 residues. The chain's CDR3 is CASKVYSNTGELFF. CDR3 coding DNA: TGTGCCAGCAAGGTGTATTCGAACACCGGGGAGCTGTTTTTT.

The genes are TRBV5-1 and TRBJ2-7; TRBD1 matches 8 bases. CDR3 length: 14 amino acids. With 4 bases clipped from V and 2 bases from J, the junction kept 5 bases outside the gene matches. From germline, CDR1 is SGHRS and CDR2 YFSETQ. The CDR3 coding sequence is TGCGCCAGCAGCGGGGGACAGGCGACCTACGAGCAGTACTTC. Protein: CASSGGQATYEQYF. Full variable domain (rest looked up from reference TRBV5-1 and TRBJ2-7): KAGVTQTPRYLIKTRGQQVTLSCSPISGHRSVSWYQQTPGQGLQFLFEYFSETQRNKGNFPGRFSGRQFSNSRSEMNVSTLELGDSALYLCASSGGQATYEQYFGPGTRLTVT.

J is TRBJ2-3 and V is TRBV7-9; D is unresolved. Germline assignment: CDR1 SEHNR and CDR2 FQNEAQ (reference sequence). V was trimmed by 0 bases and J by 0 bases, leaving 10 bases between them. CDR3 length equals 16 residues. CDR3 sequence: CASSLASWGSTDTQYF. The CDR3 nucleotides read TGTGCCAGCAGCTTAGCCTCCTGGGGTAGCACAGATACGCAGTATTTT.

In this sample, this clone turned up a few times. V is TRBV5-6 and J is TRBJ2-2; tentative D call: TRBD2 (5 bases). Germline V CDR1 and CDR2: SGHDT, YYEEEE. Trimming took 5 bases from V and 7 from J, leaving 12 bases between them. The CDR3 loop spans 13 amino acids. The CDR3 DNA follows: TGTGCCAGCAGGTCCGGGGTTATCGGGGAGCTGTTTTTT. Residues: CASRSGVIGELFF. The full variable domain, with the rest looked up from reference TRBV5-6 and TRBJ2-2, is DAGVTQSPTHLIKTRGQQVTLRCSPKSGHDTVSWYQQALGQGPQFIFQYYEEEERQRGNFPDRFSGHQFPNYSSELNVNALLLGDSALYLCASRSGVIGELFFGEGSRLTVL.

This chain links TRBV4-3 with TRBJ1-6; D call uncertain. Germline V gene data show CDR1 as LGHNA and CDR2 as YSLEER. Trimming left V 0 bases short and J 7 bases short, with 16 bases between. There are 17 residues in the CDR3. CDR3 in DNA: TGCGCCAGCAGCCAAGAACGCATCACGATGAGGAATTCACCCCTCCACTTT. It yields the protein CASSQERITMRNSPLHF.

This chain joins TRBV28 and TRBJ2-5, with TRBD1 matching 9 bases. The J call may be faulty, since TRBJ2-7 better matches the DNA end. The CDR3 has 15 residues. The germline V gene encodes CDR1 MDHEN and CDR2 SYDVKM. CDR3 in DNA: TGTGCCAGCAGTTCCCGGGACAGGGCGTCCTACGAGCAGTACTTC. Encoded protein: CASSSRDRASYEQYF.

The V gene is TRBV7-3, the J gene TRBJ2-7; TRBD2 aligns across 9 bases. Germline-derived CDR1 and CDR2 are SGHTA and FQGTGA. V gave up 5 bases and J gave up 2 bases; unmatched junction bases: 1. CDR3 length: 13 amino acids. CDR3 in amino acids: CASSLAGPYEQYF. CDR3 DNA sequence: TGTGCCAGCAGCCTAGCGGGGCCCTACGAGCAGTACTTC.

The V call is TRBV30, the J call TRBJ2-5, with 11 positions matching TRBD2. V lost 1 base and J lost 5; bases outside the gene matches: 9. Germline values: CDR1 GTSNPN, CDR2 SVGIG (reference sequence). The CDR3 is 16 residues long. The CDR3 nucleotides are TGTGCCTGGAGTGGGGATAGCGGGGGGGCCGAGGAGACCCAGTACTTC. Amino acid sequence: CAWSGDSGGAEETQYF. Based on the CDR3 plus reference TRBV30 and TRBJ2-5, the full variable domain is SQTIHQWPATLVQPVGSPLSLECTVEGTSNPNLYWYRQAAGRGLQLLFYSVGIGQISSEVPQNLSASRPQDRQFILSSKKLLLSDSGFYLCAWSGDSGGAEETQYFGPGTRLLVL.

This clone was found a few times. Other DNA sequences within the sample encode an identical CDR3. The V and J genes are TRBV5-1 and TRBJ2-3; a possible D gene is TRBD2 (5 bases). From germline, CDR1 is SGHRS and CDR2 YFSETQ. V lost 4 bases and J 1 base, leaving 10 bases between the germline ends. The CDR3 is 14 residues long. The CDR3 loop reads CASSLERGTDTQYF. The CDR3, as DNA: TGCGCCAGCAGCCTGGAGAGGGGCACAGATACGCAGTATTTT.

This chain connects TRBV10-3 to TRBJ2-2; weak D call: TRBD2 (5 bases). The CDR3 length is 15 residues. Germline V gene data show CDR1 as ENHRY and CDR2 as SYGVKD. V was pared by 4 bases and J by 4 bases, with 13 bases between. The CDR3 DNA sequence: TGTGCCATCAGTGTTAACGGGAAGATCACCGGGGAGCTGTTTTTT. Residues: CAISVNGKITGELFF.

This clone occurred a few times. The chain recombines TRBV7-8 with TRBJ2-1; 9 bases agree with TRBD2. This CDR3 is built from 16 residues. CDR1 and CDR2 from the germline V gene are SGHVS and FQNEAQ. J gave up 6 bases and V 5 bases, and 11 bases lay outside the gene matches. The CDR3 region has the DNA TGTGCCAGCAGCCCCTTCTTAGCGGGAGAGGGCAATGAGCAGTTCTTC. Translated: CASSPFLAGEGNEQFF.

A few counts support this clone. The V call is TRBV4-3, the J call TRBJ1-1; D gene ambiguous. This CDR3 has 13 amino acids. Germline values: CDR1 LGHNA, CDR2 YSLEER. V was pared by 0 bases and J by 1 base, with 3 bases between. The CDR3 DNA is TGCGCCAGCAGCCAAGAGGCGAACACTGAAGCTTTCTTT. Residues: CASSQEANTEAFF.

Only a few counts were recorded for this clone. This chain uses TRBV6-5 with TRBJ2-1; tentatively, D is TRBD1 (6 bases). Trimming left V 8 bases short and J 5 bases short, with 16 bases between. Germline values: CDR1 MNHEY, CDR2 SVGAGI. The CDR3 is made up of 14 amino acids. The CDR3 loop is CASLERGTNNEQFF. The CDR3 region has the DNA TGTGCCAGCCTCGAGAGGGGGACAAACAATGAGCAGTTCTTC.

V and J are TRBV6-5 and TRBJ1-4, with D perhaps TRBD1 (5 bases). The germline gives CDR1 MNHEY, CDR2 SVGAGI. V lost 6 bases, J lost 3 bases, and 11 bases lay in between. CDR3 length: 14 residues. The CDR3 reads CASSPSGANEKLFF. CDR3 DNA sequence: TGTGCCAGCAGCCCCTCGGGGGCTAATGAAAAACTGTTTTTT.

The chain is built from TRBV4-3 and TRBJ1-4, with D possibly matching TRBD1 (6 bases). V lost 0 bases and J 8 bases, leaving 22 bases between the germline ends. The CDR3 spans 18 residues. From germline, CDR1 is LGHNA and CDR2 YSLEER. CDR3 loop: CASSQDRGAAGRWEKLFF. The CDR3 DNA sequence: TGCGCCAGCAGCCAAGATCGGGGGGCCGCTGGGAGGTGGGAAAAACTGTTTTTT.

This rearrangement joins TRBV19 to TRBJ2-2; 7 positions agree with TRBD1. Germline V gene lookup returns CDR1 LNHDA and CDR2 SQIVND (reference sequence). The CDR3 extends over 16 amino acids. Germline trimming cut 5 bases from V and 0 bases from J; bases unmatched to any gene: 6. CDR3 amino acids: CASSPRTGSNTGELFF. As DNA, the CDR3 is TGTGCCAGTAGTCCGCGGACAGGTTCGAACACCGGGGAGCTGTTTTTT.

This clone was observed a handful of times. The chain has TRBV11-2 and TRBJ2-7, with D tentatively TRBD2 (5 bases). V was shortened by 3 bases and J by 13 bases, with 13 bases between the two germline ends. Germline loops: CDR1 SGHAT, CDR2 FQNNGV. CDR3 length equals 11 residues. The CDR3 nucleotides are TGTGCCAGCAGCTTTTTCGCGGGCCCTTACTTC. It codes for CASSFFAGPYF.

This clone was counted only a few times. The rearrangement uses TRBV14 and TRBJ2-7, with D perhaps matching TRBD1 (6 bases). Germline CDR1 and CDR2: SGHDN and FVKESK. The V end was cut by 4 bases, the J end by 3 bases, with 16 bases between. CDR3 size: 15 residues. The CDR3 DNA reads TGTGCCAGCAGCCTTCACAGGGTTACCTACTACGAGCAGTACTTC. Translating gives CASSLHRVTYYEQYF.

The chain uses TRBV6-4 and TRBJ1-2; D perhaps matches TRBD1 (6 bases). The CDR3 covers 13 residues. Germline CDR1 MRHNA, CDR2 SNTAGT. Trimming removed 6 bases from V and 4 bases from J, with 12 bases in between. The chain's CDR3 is CASRKGVGYGYTF. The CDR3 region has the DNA TGTGCCAGCAGAAAGGGGGTTGGCTATGGCTACACCTTC.

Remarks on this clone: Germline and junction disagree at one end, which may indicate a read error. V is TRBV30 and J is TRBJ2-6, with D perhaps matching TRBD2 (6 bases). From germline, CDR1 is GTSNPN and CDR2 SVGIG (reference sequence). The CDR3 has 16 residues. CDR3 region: CAGSVRGGSGANVLTF. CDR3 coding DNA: TGTGCCGGGAGTGTACGTGGAGGGTCTGGGGCCAACGTCCTGACTTTC.

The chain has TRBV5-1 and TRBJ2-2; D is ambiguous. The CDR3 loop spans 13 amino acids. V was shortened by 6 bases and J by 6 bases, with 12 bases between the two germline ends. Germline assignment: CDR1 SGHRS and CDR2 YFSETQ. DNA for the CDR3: TGCGCCAGCACGGCTAGTCTCCCCGGGGAGCTGTTTTTT. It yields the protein CASTASLPGELFF.

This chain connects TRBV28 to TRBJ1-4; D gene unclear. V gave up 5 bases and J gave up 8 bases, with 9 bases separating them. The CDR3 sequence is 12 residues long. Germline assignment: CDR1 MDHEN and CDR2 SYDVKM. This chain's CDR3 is CASSPLGEKLFF. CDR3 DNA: TGTGCCAGCAGTCCGTTGGGAGAAAAACTGTTTTTT.